The 11 T cell receptor beta chains in this list originate from one sample, sequenced in a study of cytomegalovirus exposure and HLA in healthy donors. PCR primers comprised 60 Vbeta and 13 Jbeta primers. Sequenced by immunoSEQ multiplex PCR; TCRdb stores in-frame clones only, minus some. The data show approximately 110,000 clones, 65% to 75% seen once. The specimen was PBMCs. These receptors were collected from a man aged 35-49 years in good health and CMV-seropositive.

The chain uses TRBV5-4 and TRBJ2-7; possible D gene TRBD2, 6 bases. The CDR3 is 13 amino acids. The germline gives CDR1 SGHNT, CDR2 YYREEE (reference sequence). Between the trimmed V and J ends, which lost 1 base and 5 bases, there was a span of 10 bases. The CDR3 loop is CASSLYRGNEQYV. The CDR3, as DNA: TGTGCCAGCAGCTTGTATCGCGGGAACGAGCAGTACGTC.

The chain joins TRBV6-5 to TRBJ1-2; D is uncertain. Trimming took 2 bases from V and 4 from J, leaving 5 bases between them. Germline V gene data show CDR1 as MNHEY and CDR2 as SVGAGI. This CDR3 comprises 12 residues. CDR3 in amino acids: CASSYSGYGYTF. CDR3 coding DNA: TGTGCCAGCAGTTACAGCGGCTATGGCTACACCTTC.

This rearrangement joins TRBV11-2 to TRBJ1-1, with D unclear. This CDR3 comprises 13 residues. V lost 4 bases to trimming and J lost 4 bases, with 10 bases between them. Germline lookup yields CDR1 SGHAT and CDR2 FQNNGV. This CDR3 is CASSSNRGTEAFF. The CDR3 nucleotides are TGTGCCAGCAGCTCGAACCGGGGCACTGAAGCTTTCTTT.

This clone was seen more than once but under ten times. The chain carries TRBV6-5 and TRBJ1-4, with D possibly matching TRBD1 (5 bases). Deletions cut 2 bases from V and 5 bases from J, with 12 bases between. The CDR3 extends over 15 amino acids. From germline, CDR1 is MNHEY and CDR2 SVGAGI. CDR3 amino acids: CASSYHSGGNEKLFF. In nucleotides, the CDR3 is TGTGCCAGCAGTTACCACAGCGGGGGAAATGAAAAACTGTTTTTT.

This clone was seen more than once but under ten times. The J gene is TRBJ2-1, the V gene TRBV19, with D hard to call. Trimming took off 7 bases at V and 4 bases at J, with 8 bases between the two ends. This CDR3 spans 12 amino acids. Germline V gene data show CDR1 as LNHDA and CDR2 as SQIVND (reference sequence). The CDR3 spells CASTTLYNEQFF. CDR3 DNA sequence: TGTGCCAGTACTACGTTGTACAATGAGCAGTTCTTC.

The genes are TRBV18 and TRBJ1-1, with D possibly being TRBD1 (6 bases). This CDR3 has 14 amino acids. V lost 2 bases and J 3 bases, leaving 10 bases between the germline ends. CDR1 is KGHSH and CDR2 is LQKENI in the germline V gene. The CDR3 bases are TGTGCCAGCTCACCATCCTCAGGGGACACTGAAGCTTTCTTT. It is translated as CASSPSSGDTEAFF.

In its sample, this clone was seen a few times. Other nucleotide sequences in the sample specify the same CDR3. This chain connects TRBV5-1 to TRBJ1-1; a weak D match, TRBD1 (5 bases). Trimming shortened V by 2 bases and J by 1 base, and 6 bases separated the two germline ends. CDR1 SGHRS and CDR2 YFSETQ come from the germline V gene. This CDR3 is built from 13 residues. In DNA form, the CDR3 reads TGCGCCAGCAGCTTCCAGGGGAACACTGAAGCTTTCTTT. It yields the protein CASSFQGNTEAFF.

In its sample, this clone was seen once. The chain is built from TRBV7-2 and TRBJ2-1; TRBD2 agrees at 7 bases. V gave up 5 bases and J gave up 7 bases; unmatched junction bases: 8. Germline lookup yields CDR1 SGHTA and CDR2 FQGNSA. The CDR3 has 14 amino acids. Here the CDR3 reads CASSRAGIDNEQFF. The CDR3 bases are TGTGCCAGCAGCCGAGCGGGAATAGATAATGAGCAGTTCTTC.

The chain couples TRBV7-9 to TRBJ2-7; the D gene is possibly TRBD1 (6 bases). Trimming shortened V by 4 bases and J by 2 bases, and 15 bases separated the two germline ends. The CDR3 length is 15 residues. Germline loops: CDR1 SEHNR, CDR2 FQNEAQ (reference sequence). CDR3 DNA: TGTGCCAGCAGCTCCGAGTGGGACAATGCCTACGAGCAGTACGTC. Translated, it gives CASSSEWDNAYEQYV.

V and J are TRBV5-1 and TRBJ1-2; D is undetermined. CDR1 is SGHRS and CDR2 is YFSETQ in the germline V gene. CDR3 length: 13 residues. Between the trimmed V and J ends, which lost 0 bases and 5 bases, there was a span of 8 bases. CDR3 sequence: CASSLGQEYGYTF. The CDR3 nucleotides read TGCGCCAGCAGCTTGGGTCAGGAATATGGCTACACCTTC.

The chain has TRBV5-6 and TRBJ2-2; D gene uncertain. The CDR3 extends over 13 amino acids. The V gene's germline CDR1 is SGHDT and CDR2 YYEEEE. The V end lost 4 bases, the J end lost 2 bases, and 6 bases lay between the germline ends. The CDR3 here is CASSQVNTGELFF. The CDR3 nucleotides are TGTGCCAGCAGCCAGGTCAACACCGGGGAGCTGTTTTTT.